This T cell receptor (beta chain) was identified during a study of blood T cell repertoires in COVID-19. Study details: Samples of COVID-19 (acute and convalescent) were obtained from the United States, Italy and Spain. T cells, B-cell-depleted T cells, or PBMCs provided the cDNA or gDNA that served as material.

Germline V lookup: CDR1 SGHRS, CDR2 YFSETQ. Trimming removed 0 bases from V and 0 bases from J, with 13 bases in between. CDR3 length: 17 residues. In the authors' workflow: Amplified reference gene primers provided the basis for estimating nucleated cell counts. TCRdb's table, derived via immunoSEQ multiplex PCR, lists solely in-frame clones and lacks some. V, J and clone size are those of that table, while D and trimming were read from the DNA. Among tens of thousands of clones listed, about four fifths were seen once. The origin of this receptor is a man older than 75 with COVID-19, enrolled during active disease. Sequenced material: peripheral blood. The rearrangement links TRBV5-1 to TRBJ1-3; maybe TRBD1 (5 bases). CDR3 DNA sequence: TGCGCCAGCAGCTTGGTCAGTCCGGGGGGCTCTGGAAACACCATATATTTT. Protein: CASSLVSPGGSGNTIYF.